The following is a T cell receptor (beta chain) sequence with its context. No antigen is known for it. Clones were read by immunoSEQ multiplex PCR, and TCRdb kept only the in-frame ones, dropping some. Of 80,000 to 90,000 clones in the sample, about 88% were seen once. The sample belongs to a study of T cell responses to AZD1222 COVID-19 vaccine. Study outcomes and limitations: Repertoires were obtained solely post-peak T cell response. Recipients of two AZD1222 doses showed rising Spike-specific TCR breadth and depth.

CDR1 SGHDT and CDR2 YYEEEE come from the germline V gene. Deletions cut 0 bases from V and 3 bases from J, with 10 bases between. The CDR3 totals 15 residues. Sequencing used peripheral blood, obtained 28 days after the second AZD1222 dose. V and J are TRBV5-6 and TRBJ2-1, with D hard to call. This TCR derives from an adult who received the AZD1222 COVID-19 vaccine. The CDR3 protein is CASSLEQRNYNEQFF. The CDR3 nucleotides read TGTGCCAGCAGCTTGGAGCAGCGCAACTACAATGAGCAGTTCTTC. Variable domain in full (rest from reference TRBV5-6 and TRBJ2-1): DAGVTQSPTHLIKTRGQQVTLRCSPKSGHDTVSWYQQALGQGPQFIFQYYEEEERQRGNFPDRFSGHQFPNYSSELNVNALLLGDSALYLCASSLEQRNYNEQFFGPGTRLTVL.